Sequencing of this T cell receptor beta chain was carried out in a study of T cells in Graves' hyperthyroidism and ophthalmopathy. Amplified TCR beta CDR3 regions derived from RNA transcripts. First-round RT-PCR of the TCR CDR3 relied on the HTBI primer set. TCRdb reprocessed the multiplex PCR reads with MiXCR, giving one entry per CDR3 protein. The sample carries around 450,000 distinct CDR3 sequences, around 14% recorded once. Study outcomes and limitations: Onset of ophthalmopathy came a median roughly 6.5 months after the model predicted it.

This clonotype has a count of ten or more. Its antigen is unknown. Trimming pared 6 bases from V and 0 bases from J, leaving 15 bases between. The CDR3 runs 17 residues. Germline V gene lookup returns CDR1 SNHLY and CDR2 FYNNEI. The V gene is TRBV2, the J gene TRBJ1-6; maybe TRBD1 (5 bases). The receptor was derived from a woman aged 18-30 years with Graves' hyperthyroidism. The material sequenced was blood. The CDR3 sequence is CASSTGPSSSYNSPLHF. For the CDR3, the DNA is TGTGCCAGCAGCACGGGACCGTCGAGCTCCTATAATTCACCCCTCCACTTT.